Below are 8 T cell receptor beta chains sequenced from a single sample in a study of T cells in Graves' hyperthyroidism and ophthalmopathy. Authors of the study amplified TCR beta CDR3 regions from RNA transcripts. Carried out on the TCR CDR3, a first-round RT-PCR used the HTBI primer set. A single record per CDR3 protein comes from TCRdb applying MiXCR to the multiplex PCR reads. The sample contains more than 300,000 distinct CDR3 sequences, about a sixth of which appear only once. Sequenced input: blood. The origin of the receptors is a woman between 25 and 40 years old with Graves' hyperthyroidism that later progressed to Graves' ophthalmopathy.

This clonotype was picked up a small number of times. This clone may be a read error of a much larger clone one base away. Here the CDR3 omits its conserved ending phenylalanine or tryptophan, so a read error is the likely source. The rearrangement joins TRBV7-9 to TRBJ2-5; 7 bases are shared with TRBD1. Germline V gives CDR1 SEHNR, CDR2 FQNEAQ (reference sequence). The CDR3 totals 13 residues. The trim removed 5 bases at V and 5 bases at J, leaving 5 bases unmatched. CDR3 in amino acids: CASSQTGSETQYL. The CDR3 DNA is TGTGCCAGCAGCCAGACAGGGAGCGAGACCCAGTACCTC.

This clonotype was found many times. This CDR3 is CASSYGGHYGYTF. CDR3 DNA: TGTGCCAGCAGTTACGGTGGCCACTATGGCTACACCTTC. The gene calls are TRBV27 and TRBJ1-2; D unresolved. CDR3 size: 13 residues. The germline V gene encodes CDR1 MNHEY and CDR2 SMNVEV (reference sequence). Trimming removed 4 bases from V and 3 bases from J, with 9 bases in between.

This clonotype was counted at least ten times. The chain employs TRBV27 and TRBJ2-7; TRBD1 might be the D (6 bases). The germline V gene has CDR1 MNHEY and CDR2 SMNVEV (reference sequence). The length of the CDR3 is 15 residues. The V end was cut by 1 base, the J end by 2 bases, with 12 bases between. The CDR3 region is CASSLYTGSAYEQYF. The CDR3 region has the DNA TGTGCCAGCAGTTTATATACAGGGTCCGCCTACGAGCAGTACTTC.

This clonotype was picked up a small number of times. J is TRBJ2-7 and V is TRBV29-1, with 7 nucleotides matching TRBD1. The CDR3 has 12 amino acids. The ends lost 6 bases at V and 2 bases at J; junction bases unmatched: 4. Germline V gives CDR1 SQVTM, CDR2 ANQGSEA. CDR3 amino acids: CSVTTGTYEQYF. The CDR3 coding sequence is TGCAGCGTAACGACAGGGACCTACGAGCAGTACTTC.

This clonotype was recorded many times. V and J are TRBV2 and TRBJ1-6; 10 bases agree with TRBD1. Per the germline V gene, CDR1 is SNHLY and CDR2 is FYNNEI. Trimming took 7 bases from V and 10 from J; bases not matched to a gene: 4. The length of the CDR3 is 13 residues. The CDR3 loop reads CASKGQGKSPLHF. The CDR3 DNA reads TGTGCCAGCAAGGGACAGGGGAAATCACCCCTCCACTTT.

This clonotype has ten or more counts. CDR3 sequence: CAIRDPGNRVPYSNQPQHF. In DNA form, the CDR3 reads TGTGCCATCCGGGACCCAGGAAACCGGGTCCCTTATAGCAATCAGCCCCAGCATTTT. J is TRBJ1-5 and V is TRBV28; possibly TRBD1 for D (5 bases). V shed 10 bases and J shed 0 bases, with 28 bases lying between them. CDR3 length equals 19 residues. Germline CDR1 MDHEN, CDR2 SYDVKM.

This clonotype was observed at least ten times. The rearrangement uses TRBV15 and TRBJ1-5, with D tentatively TRBD1 (5 bases). V lost 4 bases, J lost 3 bases, and 16 bases lay in between. CDR3 length equals 16 residues. The germline CDR1 and CDR2 sequences are LNHNV and YYDKDF (reference sequence). Written as DNA, the CDR3 is TGTGCCACCAGCACGTTCGGGCAGGGAAACAATCAGCCCCAGCATTTT. This encodes CATSTFGQGNNQPQHF.

This clonotype was recorded many times. The chain uses TRBV5-1 and TRBJ2-7, with TRBD1 as a possible D gene (5 bases). Germline V CDR1 and CDR2: SGHRS, YFSETQ. This CDR3 spans 14 amino acids. Trimming removed 5 bases from V and 4 bases from J, with 16 bases in between. The DNA for the CDR3 is TGCGCCAGCAGTCCCCTCGGCAGGGAATACGAGCAGTACTTC. This encodes CASSPLGREYEQYF.